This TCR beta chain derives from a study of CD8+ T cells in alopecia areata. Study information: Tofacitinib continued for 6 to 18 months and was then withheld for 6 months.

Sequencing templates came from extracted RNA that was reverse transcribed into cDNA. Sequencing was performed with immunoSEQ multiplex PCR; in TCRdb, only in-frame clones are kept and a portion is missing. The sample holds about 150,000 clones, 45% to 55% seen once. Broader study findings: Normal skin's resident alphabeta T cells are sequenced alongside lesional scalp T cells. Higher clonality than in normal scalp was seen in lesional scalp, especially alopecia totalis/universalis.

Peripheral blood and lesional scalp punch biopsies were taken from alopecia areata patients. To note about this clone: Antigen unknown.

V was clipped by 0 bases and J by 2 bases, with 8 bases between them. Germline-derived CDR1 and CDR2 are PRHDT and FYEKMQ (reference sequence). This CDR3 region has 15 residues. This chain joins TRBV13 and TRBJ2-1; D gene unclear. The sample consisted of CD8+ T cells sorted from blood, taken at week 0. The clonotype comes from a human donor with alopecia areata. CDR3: CASSLGRAAYNEQFF. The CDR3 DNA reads TGTGCCAGCAGCTTAGGTCGGGCGGCCTACAATGAGCAGTTCTTC.